A single sample is the source of the 30 T cell receptor beta chains below, sequenced in a study of T cells after yellow fever vaccination. Each CDR3 protein gets one entry after TCRdb re-called the 5' RACE reads with MiXCR. This sample has a few hundred thousand distinct CDR3 sequences, with approximately 10% found just once. The sample here was CD4+ T cells sorted from PBMCs, taken 5 days after the yellow fever booster vaccination. All receptors come from a man between 18 and 29 years old who received the YFV17D yellow fever vaccine.

CDR3 in amino acids: CASRRPGPYSNQPQHF. The CDR3 DNA sequence: TGTGCCAGTAGGAGACCCGGACCGTATAGCAATCAGCCCCAGCATTTT. The chain recombines TRBV19 with TRBJ1-5; D unclear. Deletions cut 6 bases from V and 0 bases from J, with 15 bases between. The CDR3 is made up of 16 amino acids. The germline V gene encodes CDR1 LNHDA and CDR2 SQIVND (reference sequence).

This clonotype was counted at least ten times. The genes are TRBV4-1 and TRBJ2-7, with D perhaps assigned TRBD1 or TRBD2 (5 bases each). The CDR3 contains 16 residues. The germline V and J ends were trimmed by 1 base and 5 bases, with 18 bases remaining between them. The germline gives CDR1 MGHRA, CDR2 YSYEKL. The CDR3 loop reads CASSQGGARLDHEQYF. In DNA, the CDR3 is TGCGCCAGCAGCCAAGGAGGGGCTCGGCTGGACCACGAGCAGTACTTC.

This clonotype has only a few counts. The chain combines TRBV5-1 with TRBJ2-2; D tentatively fits TRBD1 or TRBD2 (5 bases each). The CDR3 has 14 amino acids. Germline assignment: CDR1 SGHRS and CDR2 YFSETQ. The ends were cut back, 7 bases at V and 7 bases at J, with 17 bases in the middle. CDR3 sequence (DNA): TGCGCCAGCGCGACAGTCCCTGGGAGCGGGGAGCTGTTTTTT. This encodes CASATVPGSGELFF.

The V gene is TRBV19, the J gene TRBJ1-6; no clear D gene. The germline gives CDR1 LNHDA, CDR2 SQIVND (reference sequence). This CDR3 region has 15 residues. Trimming left V 4 bases short and J 1 base short, with 8 bases between. The CDR3 sequence is CASSSKESYNSPLHF. For the CDR3, the DNA is TGTGCCAGTAGTAGCAAAGAGTCCTATAATTCACCCCTCCACTTT.

This clonotype was detected a few times. The chain couples TRBV20-1 to TRBJ2-3, with 8 bases aligning to TRBD2. This CDR3 comprises 15 residues. J lost 4 bases, V lost 6 bases, and 12 bases had no gene match. The germline V gene encodes CDR1 DFQATT and CDR2 SNEGSKA (reference sequence). The CDR3 DNA reads TGCAGTGCCCTTAGGGCTAGCGGGCCCTCAGATACGCAGTATTTT. This encodes CSALRASGPSDTQYF.

This clonotype was counted only a few times. The gene calls are TRBV4-3 and TRBJ2-3; D unresolved. The CDR3 runs 15 residues. Trimming took 0 bases from V and 0 from J, leaving 7 bases between them. Germline-derived CDR1 and CDR2 are LGHNA and YSLEER. Here the CDR3 reads CASSQEARSTDTQYF. In DNA form, the CDR3 reads TGCGCCAGCAGCCAAGAGGCCCGGAGCACAGATACGCAGTATTTT.

The chain joins TRBV2 to TRBJ2-1; the D call may be TRBD1 or TRBD2 (5 bases each). The CDR3 is 12 amino acids. V was cut by 8 bases and J by 4 bases, with 9 bases left in between. Per germline, CDR1 SNHLY and CDR2 FYNNEI. The CDR3 DNA reads as TGTGCCAGCGGGACGGTGTACAATGAGCAGTTCTTC. Translating gives CASGTVYNEQFF.

This clonotype appeared a few times. This chain uses TRBV13 with TRBJ2-3; D possibly corresponds to TRBD1 (6 bases). V dropped 3 bases and J dropped 1 base, with 14 bases sitting between them. Germline CDR1 reads PRHDT; CDR2 reads FYEKMQ (reference sequence). This CDR3 is built from 16 residues. The chain's CDR3 is CASSFNRAGGTDTQYF. The CDR3 DNA is TGTGCCAGCAGCTTCAATCGCGCAGGGGGCACAGATACGCAGTATTTT.

J is TRBJ2-3 and V is TRBV20-1; D ambiguous. Germline V gives CDR1 DFQATT, CDR2 SNEGSKA (reference sequence). V was shortened by 1 base and J by 3 bases, with 5 bases between the two germline ends. The CDR3 extends over 12 amino acids. For the CDR3, the DNA is TGCAGTGCTAGAGCTCCAACAGATACGCAGTATTTT. Protein product: CSARAPTDTQYF.

This sequence joins TRBV20-1 and TRBJ1-5; D unclear. The V and J ends lost 2 bases and 4 bases respectively, with 9 bases between them. The germline V gene has CDR1 DFQATT and CDR2 SNEGSKA (reference sequence). The CDR3 is 13 residues long. The CDR3 DNA reads TGCAGTGCTAGAATGGCACCAAATCAGCCCCAGCATTTT. Translated: CSARMAPNQPQHF.

This clonotype showed up just a few times. V is TRBV28 and J is TRBJ1-2; D unclear. The V gene lost 7 bases and the J gene lost 9 bases, with 12 bases spanning the gap. Germline V gene lookup returns CDR1 MDHEN and CDR2 SYDVKM. CDR3 length equals 11 residues. CDR3 residues: CASIDGLRYTF. The DNA for the CDR3 is TGTGCCAGCATCGACGGGCTCCGCTACACCTTC.

The chain combines TRBV12-3 or TRBV12-4 with TRBJ2-1; possible D gene TRBD2, 6 bases. The CDR3 is 16 residues long. The V gene lost 6 bases and the J gene lost 10 bases, with 25 bases spanning the gap. The CDR3 sequence is CASRPTGGGLLIEQFF. In DNA form, the CDR3 reads TGTGCCAGCAGGCCCACCGGCGGCGGACTATTGATCGAGCAGTTCTTC.

This clonotype has a count of ten or more. The genes are TRBV20-1 and TRBJ1-6; no clear D gene. The germline V gene has CDR1 DFQATT and CDR2 SNEGSKA (reference sequence). This CDR3 comprises 14 residues. V lost 0 bases, J lost 10 bases, and 13 bases lay in between. CDR3 loop: CSARDAPLLSPLHF. As DNA, the CDR3 is TGCAGTGCTAGAGATGCACCGCTGCTGTCACCCCTCCACTTT.

In nucleotides, the CDR3 is TGTGCCAGCAGCGCGGGTCCTAACTATGGCTACACCTTC. This gives the protein CASSAGPNYGYTF. The rearrangement uses TRBV2 and TRBJ1-2; D remains ambiguous. The V and J ends lost 6 bases and 0 bases respectively, with 8 bases between them. The CDR3 runs 13 residues. Looked up from germline, CDR1 is SNHLY and CDR2 is FYNNEI. Full variable domain (remainder filled in from reference TRBV2 and TRBJ1-2): EPEVTQTPSHQVTQMGQEVILRCVPISNHLYFYWYRQILGQKVEFLVSFYNNEISEKSEIFDDQFSVERPDGSNFTLKIRSTKLEDSAMYFCASSAGPNYGYTFGSGTRLTVV.

The chain recombines TRBV7-6 with TRBJ1-1; no clear D. The CDR3 contains 15 residues. Trimming removed 1 base at V and 3 bases at J, with 12 bases between. Germline V lookup: CDR1 SGHVS, CDR2 FNYEAQ. CDR3 sequence: CASSLVGGYYTEAFF. The CDR3 region has the DNA TGTGCCAGCAGCTTAGTTGGAGGCTACTACACTGAAGCTTTCTTT. Full variable domain (rest looked up from reference TRBV7-6 and TRBJ1-1): GAGVSQSPRYKVTKRGQDVALRCDPISGHVSLYWYRQALGQGPEFLTYFNYEAQQDKSGLPNDRFSAERPEGSISTLTIQRTEQRDSAMYRCASSLVGGYYTEAFFGQGTRLTVV.

This chain joins TRBV20-1 and TRBJ1-3, with 8 positions matching TRBD1. The CDR3 spans 15 residues. The germline V gene encodes CDR1 DFQATT and CDR2 SNEGSKA (reference sequence). V trimming: 6 bases; J trimming: 0 bases; junction bases outside the gene matches: 7. The CDR3 coding sequence is TGCAGTGCAACTACAGGGGGAGGCTCTGGAAACACCATATATTTT. Protein: CSATTGGGSGNTIYF.

The rearrangement joins TRBV7-3 to TRBJ2-2, with 7 nucleotides matching TRBD1. Per the germline V gene, CDR1 is SGHTA and CDR2 is FQGTGA. J was trimmed by 4 bases and V by 1 base; bases with no gene match: 0. This CDR3 comprises 14 residues. The CDR3 loop reads CASSLKGATGELFF. The DNA of the CDR3 is TGTGCCAGCAGCTTAAAGGGGGCCACCGGGGAGCTGTTTTTT.

This clonotype was observed a handful of times. The chain carries TRBV30 and TRBJ2-3; 9 positions match TRBD2. The J segment lost 3 bases and the V segment lost 3 bases, leaving 13 bases of the junction unmatched. Germline CDR1 GTSNPN, CDR2 SVGIG (reference sequence). The CDR3 loop spans 17 amino acids. CDR3 sequence reads: CAWSPSAAGGFTDTQYF. CDR3 in DNA: TGTGCCTGGAGCCCCTCCGCAGCGGGGGGATTTACAGATACGCAGTATTTT. The whole variable domain, filled in from reference TRBV30 and TRBJ2-3, reads SQTIHQWPATLVQPVGSPLSLECTVEGTSNPNLYWYRQAAGRGLQLLFYSVGIGQISSEVPQNLSASRPQDRQFILSSKKLLLSDSGFYLCAWSPSAAGGFTDTQYFGPGTRLTVL.

This clonotype was counted many times. Here the CDR3 DNA reads TGTGCCATCAGTGAGGGTTCAACCTATGGCTACACCTTC. Encoded protein: CAISEGSTYGYTF. The V and J genes are TRBV10-3 and TRBJ1-2; D is ambiguous. Germline V CDR1 and CDR2: ENHRY, SYGVKD. V lost 2 bases and J 4 bases, leaving 8 bases between the germline ends. This CDR3 comprises 13 residues.

This clonotype was detected only a few times. This chain connects TRBV6-5 to TRBJ2-3, with 9 bases identical to TRBD1. The CDR3 runs to 16 residues. Germline V gene lookup returns CDR1 MNHEY and CDR2 SVGAGI. The V segment lost 5 bases and the J segment 6 bases; nucleotides outside the gene matches: 12. CDR3 bases: TGTGCCAGCAGTCCCCCCACGGGACAGGGTACGGATACGCAGTATTTT. Residues: CASSPPTGQGTDTQYF.

The chain couples TRBV20-1 to TRBJ2-5, with a weak D call TRBD2 (6 bases). The ends were cut back, 3 bases at V and 5 bases at J, with 10 bases in the middle. The germline gives CDR1 DFQATT, CDR2 SNEGSKA (reference sequence). The CDR3 sequence is 12 residues long. The CDR3 here is CSAREGRETQYF. For the CDR3, the DNA is TGCAGTGCTAGGGAGGGGAGGGAGACCCAGTACTTC.

This clonotype came up a few times. The chain joins TRBV11-2 to TRBJ2-2; a possible D gene is TRBD2 (6 bases). V lost 10 bases and J 5 bases, leaving 11 bases between the germline ends. The CDR3 consists of 12 residues. In germline, CDR1 is SGHAT, CDR2 FQNNGV. The CDR3 loop reads CAIGGGTGELFF. Written as DNA, the CDR3 is TGTGCCATCGGGGGAGGAACCGGGGAGCTGTTTTTT. The entire variable domain, with the rest obtained from reference TRBV11-2 and TRBJ2-2, is as follows: EAGVAQSPRYKIIEKRQSVAFWCNPISGHATLYWYQQILGQGPKLLIQFQNNGVVDDSQLPKDRFSAERLKGVDSTLKIQPAKLEDSAVYLCAIGGGTGELFFGEGSRLTVL.

This clonotype was counted ten times or more. The rearrangement joins TRBV20-1 to TRBJ2-3; D is undetermined. Trimming took 1 base from V and 4 from J, leaving 15 bases between them. The CDR3 sequence is 15 residues long. The germline V gene encodes CDR1 DFQATT and CDR2 SNEGSKA (reference sequence). CDR3 loop: CSARAGSSWADTQYF. In DNA form, the CDR3 reads TGCAGTGCTAGAGCCGGGTCCTCCTGGGCAGATACGCAGTATTTT.

Many counts were recorded for this clonotype. The V call is TRBV5-1, the J call TRBJ1-1; the D gene is possibly TRBD1 (5 bases). The CDR3 consists of 15 residues. CDR1 and CDR2 from the germline V gene are SGHRS and YFSETQ. V lost 1 base and J 5 bases, leaving 15 bases between the germline ends. DNA of the CDR3: TGCGCCAGCAGCTTGTCTGGGGCGCGGGGGACTGAAGCTTTCTTT. Translation gives CASSLSGARGTEAFF.

The chain links TRBV4-1 to TRBJ2-5; D gene uncertain. There are 17 residues in the CDR3. Germline V gene data show CDR1 as MGHRA and CDR2 as YSYEKL. The V gene lost 3 bases and the J gene lost 4 bases, with 21 bases spanning the gap. CDR3 protein: CASSQGISRGRPETQYF. The CDR3 coding sequence is TGCGCCAGCAGCCAGGGGATCTCTAGAGGAAGGCCAGAGACCCAGTACTTC.

This clonotype occurred a few times. The genes are TRBV5-1 and TRBJ1-4; 7 bases agree with TRBD1. After removal of 0 bases from V and 8 bases from J, the junction contained 4 bases not matched to a gene. This CDR3 is built from 14 residues. CDR1 and CDR2 from the germline V gene are SGHRS and YFSETQ. The CDR3 region is CASSLDRGDEKLFF. CDR3 bases: TGCGCCAGCAGCTTGGACAGGGGAGACGAAAAACTGTTTTTT.

This clonotype was recorded a few times. V gene TRBV18 combines with J gene TRBJ1-6; D is unclear. CDR1 and CDR2 (germline): KGHSH, LQKENI. Trimming removed 3 bases at V and 5 bases at J, with 8 bases between. The CDR3 runs 14 residues. The DNA of the CDR3 is TGTGCCAGCTCACCGACTTCAGATAATTCACCCCTCCACTTT. Translated, it gives CASSPTSDNSPLHF.

This clonotype was seen a handful of times. The chain couples TRBV5-1 to TRBJ2-3, with D unclear. Germline V CDR1 and CDR2: SGHRS, YFSETQ. V was cut by 4 bases and J by 2 bases, with 11 bases left in between. This CDR3 has 14 amino acids. CDR3 nucleotides: TGCGCCAGCAGCCATACGGAACACACAGATACGCAGTATTTT. This gives the protein CASSHTEHTDTQYF.

This clonotype was detected a few times. The chain has TRBV28 and TRBJ2-5; D remains ambiguous. V lost 6 bases, J lost 1 base, and 18 bases lay in between. CDR3 length: 16 residues. Germline-derived CDR1 and CDR2 are MDHEN and SYDVKM. The CDR3: CASSTPSFLGQETQYF. The CDR3 DNA reads as TGTGCCAGCAGCACACCCAGTTTTCTTGGCCAAGAGACCCAGTACTTC.

This clonotype was recorded once. The junction does not match germline at one end; this may be a read error. The V and J genes are TRBV10-3 and TRBJ2-2; TRBD1 or TRBD2 may be the D gene (5 bases each). Per germline, CDR1 ENHRY and CDR2 SYGVKD. The CDR3 spans 17 residues. The CDR3 DNA reads as TGTGCCATCTGTGAGTCGGGACGGGGAGTCAACACCGGGGAGCTGTTTTTT. The encoded protein is CAICESGRGVNTGELFF.